These T cell receptor beta chains were read from a single sample in a study of T cells in Graves' hyperthyroidism and ophthalmopathy. One entry per CDR3 protein, called by TCRdb with MiXCR from the multiplex PCR reads. The data show fewer than 650,000 distinct CDR3 sequences, approximately 13% seen once. The sequencing input was blood. The receptors originated from a woman aged 30 to 39 with Graves' hyperthyroidism that later progressed to Graves' ophthalmopathy. CDR3s include the opening cysteine and the closing phenylalanine or tryptophan. Fields, in order: J gene, clone size, V gene, D gene, CDR3 length, CDR3 DNA, CDR3 protein. D genes are given only for firm matches. Some rows have no size entry. The others give once, few or many, or a class for an expanded clone.

j_call: TRBJ2-7
clone_size: few
v_call: TRBV19
d_call: TRBD1
cdr3_length: 16
cdr3_nt: TGTGCCAGTAGTACCAAAACAGGGGGCGGTATATACGAGCAGTACTTC
cdr3_aa: CASSTKTGGGIYEQYF

j_call: TRBJ2-6
clone_size: many
v_call: TRBV15
d_call: -
cdr3_length: 16
cdr3_nt: TGTGCCACCAGCAGAGTTCAAGGGTTTGGGGCCAACGTCCTGACTTTC
cdr3_aa: CATSRVQGFGANVLTF

j_call: TRBJ1-1
clone_size: many
v_call: TRBV12-5
d_call: -
cdr3_length: 14
cdr3_nt: TGTGCTACCACCCCCCCGGTACAGGACACTGAAGCTTTCTTT
cdr3_aa: CATTPPVQDTEAFF

j_call: TRBJ2-1
clone_size: once
v_call: TRBV28
d_call: TRBD2
cdr3_length: 15
cdr3_nt: TGTGCCATCAGTGAGGTTTCAGCGGGAGTGAGTGAGCAGTTCTTC
cdr3_aa: CAISEVSAGVSEQFF

j_call: TRBJ2-1
clone_size: few
v_call: TRBV2
d_call: -
cdr3_length: 14
cdr3_nt: TGTGCCAGCAGAGGACACGATAGGGGTGGAGAGCAGTTCTTC
cdr3_aa: CASRGHDRGGEQFF

j_call: TRBJ1-3
clone_size: many
v_call: TRBV2
d_call: -
cdr3_length: 15
cdr3_nt: TGTGCCAGCAGGTCCAGGGGCGACTCTGGAAACACCATATATTTT
cdr3_aa: CASRSRGDSGNTIYF

j_call: TRBJ1-1
clone_size: many
v_call: TRBV12-3/TRBV12-4
d_call: -
cdr3_length: 13
cdr3_nt: TGTGCCAGCAGTTGGCGGGGGAGCACTGAAGCTTTCTTT
cdr3_aa: CASSWRGSTEAFF

j_call: TRBJ2-7
clone_size: -
v_call: TRBV5-4
d_call: TRBD1
cdr3_length: 16
cdr3_nt: TGTGCCAGCAGTTCGCCCGGGGACAGATCGACCTACGAGCAGTACTTC
cdr3_aa: CASSSPGDRSTYEQYF

j_call: TRBJ2-7
clone_size: few
v_call: TRBV20-1
d_call: -
cdr3_length: 12
cdr3_nt: TGCAGTGCTAGAGAACAGTCCTACGAGCAGTACTTC
cdr3_aa: CSAREQSYEQYF

j_call: TRBJ2-3
clone_size: many
v_call: TRBV2
d_call: -
cdr3_length: 14
cdr3_nt: TGTGCCAGCAGAGACCCCGAGGGCACAGATACGCAGTATTTT
cdr3_aa: CASRDPEGTDTQYF

j_call: TRBJ1-1
clone_size: many
v_call: TRBV27
d_call: -
cdr3_length: 14
cdr3_nt: TGTGCCAGCAGTTTATTCCGGGGGTCTACTGAAGCTTTCTTT
cdr3_aa: CASSLFRGSTEAFF

j_call: TRBJ2-5
clone_size: many
v_call: TRBV6-1
d_call: -
cdr3_length: 14
cdr3_nt: TGTGCCAGCAGGGAGTCAGGGTCCCAAGAGACCCAGTACTTC
cdr3_aa: CASRESGSQETQYF

j_call: TRBJ2-2
clone_size: many
v_call: TRBV6-2/TRBV6-3
d_call: -
cdr3_length: 16
cdr3_nt: TGTGCCAGCAGTTCCCGCTCGTTTAGCCTGGCCGGGGAGCTGTTTTTT
cdr3_aa: CASSSRSFSLAGELFF

j_call: TRBJ2-1
clone_size: many
v_call: TRBV24-1
d_call: -
cdr3_length: 12
cdr3_nt: TGTGCCACCAGTGACCCAGACGATGAGCAGTTCTTC
cdr3_aa: CATSDPDDEQFF

j_call: TRBJ2-1
clone_size: -
v_call: TRBV19
d_call: TRBD2
cdr3_length: 17
cdr3_nt: TGTGCCAGTAGTACCCGGGGTGGGAGGGCTTCCTACAATGAGCAGTTCTTC
cdr3_aa: CASSTRGGRASYNEQFF

j_call: TRBJ2-1
clone_size: few
v_call: TRBV7-3
d_call: -
cdr3_length: 14
cdr3_nt: TGTGCCAGCAGCATGGGCCCGGTTTACAATGAGCAGTTCTTC
cdr3_aa: CASSMGPVYNEQFF

j_call: TRBJ2-3
clone_size: -
v_call: TRBV12-3/TRBV12-4
d_call: TRBD2
cdr3_length: 19
cdr3_nt: TGTGCCAGCAGTTTCGCCCTAGCGGGAATTAGGGGAAGCACAGATACGCAGTATTTT
cdr3_aa: CASSFALAGIRGSTDTQYF

j_call: TRBJ2-1
clone_size: many
v_call: TRBV24-1
d_call: TRBD1
cdr3_length: 15
cdr3_nt: TGTGCCACCAGTGAGACGACAGGGGCGTACAATGAGCAGTTCTTC
cdr3_aa: CATSETTGAYNEQFF

j_call: TRBJ2-2
clone_size: -
v_call: TRBV29-1
d_call: TRBD2
cdr3_length: 14
cdr3_nt: TGCAGCGTTGAAGCTAGCGGGGGCACCGGGGAGCTGTTTTTT
cdr3_aa: CSVEASGGTGELFF

j_call: TRBJ1-5
clone_size: -
v_call: TRBV5-8
d_call: -
cdr3_length: 12
cdr3_nt: TGTGCCAGCAGCTTAGGAATAGAGCCCCAGCATTTT
cdr3_aa: CASSLGIEPQHF

j_call: TRBJ2-7
clone_size: many
v_call: TRBV10-3
d_call: -
cdr3_length: 14
cdr3_nt: TGTGCCATCAGTTATATCGGGTCGCCCTACGAGCAGTACTTC
cdr3_aa: CAISYIGSPYEQYF

j_call: TRBJ1-1
clone_size: many
v_call: TRBV20-1
d_call: -
cdr3_length: 14
cdr3_nt: TGCAGTGCTCTAGGGTGGGGAGGAAACACTGAAGCTTTCTTT
cdr3_aa: CSALGWGGNTEAFF

j_call: TRBJ1-4
clone_size: few
v_call: TRBV5-5
d_call: TRBD1
cdr3_length: 17
cdr3_nt: TGTGCCAGCAGCTTGAATGGACAGGGTCCCTTCGGGGAAAAACTGTTTTTT
cdr3_aa: CASSLNGQGPFGEKLFF

j_call: TRBJ1-2
clone_size: few
v_call: TRBV19
d_call: -
cdr3_length: 13
cdr3_nt: TGTGCCAGTAGGACCCTCTTTGAGATAGGCTACACCTTC
cdr3_aa: CASRTLFEIGYTF

j_call: TRBJ2-5
clone_size: many
v_call: TRBV20-1
d_call: -
cdr3_length: 13
cdr3_nt: TGCAGTGCTAGAGACGGGTATCAAGAGACCCAGTACTTC
cdr3_aa: CSARDGYQETQYF

j_call: TRBJ1-5
clone_size: many
v_call: TRBV28
d_call: -
cdr3_length: 14
cdr3_nt: TGTGCCAGCAGTTTACGCTCTCCGGGGCCTTTATTGCATTTT
cdr3_aa: CASSLRSPGPLLHF

j_call: TRBJ1-4
clone_size: many
v_call: TRBV11-3
d_call: -
cdr3_length: 15
cdr3_nt: TGTGCCAGCAGCTCAGAAGGACAGCTTAATGAAAAACTGTTTTTT
cdr3_aa: CASSSEGQLNEKLFF

j_call: TRBJ1-1
clone_size: few
v_call: TRBV7-9
d_call: -
cdr3_length: 14
cdr3_nt: TGTGCCAGCAGCGCGATCATGGGGGGTTCTGAAGCTTTCTTT
cdr3_aa: CASSAIMGGSEAFF

j_call: TRBJ2-7
clone_size: -
v_call: TRBV30
d_call: -
cdr3_length: 12
cdr3_nt: TGTGCCTGGAGCACAGGGCCCTACGAGCAGTACTTC
cdr3_aa: CAWSTGPYEQYF

j_call: TRBJ1-1
clone_size: many
v_call: TRBV29-1
d_call: -
cdr3_length: 13
cdr3_nt: TGCAGCGTTGAACGGCCCCAGGACACTGAAGCTTTCTTT
cdr3_aa: CSVERPQDTEAFF

j_call: TRBJ1-6
clone_size: many
v_call: TRBV28
d_call: -
cdr3_length: 14
cdr3_nt: TGTGCCAGCAGTACCCACTCACTTAATTCACCCCTCCACTTT
cdr3_aa: CASSTHSLNSPLHF

j_call: TRBJ2-1
clone_size: many
v_call: TRBV29-1
d_call: TRBD1
cdr3_length: 15
cdr3_nt: TGCAGCGCAAGTACCCCGGGACAGGGGGCCAATGAGCAGTTCTTC
cdr3_aa: CSASTPGQGANEQFF

j_call: TRBJ2-5
clone_size: few
v_call: TRBV3-1
d_call: TRBD2
cdr3_length: 15
cdr3_nt: TGTGCCAGCAGCCACGATGGCGGGAGGGGAGAGACCCAGTACTTC
cdr3_aa: CASSHDGGRGETQYF

j_call: TRBJ2-5
clone_size: -
v_call: TRBV29-1
d_call: -
cdr3_length: 14
cdr3_nt: TGCAGCGTTGAAGATTGGACGGAACAAGAGACCCAGTACTTC
cdr3_aa: CSVEDWTEQETQYF

j_call: TRBJ1-5
clone_size: few
v_call: TRBV6-5
d_call: -
cdr3_length: 14
cdr3_nt: TGTGCCAGCAGTTACGAGGCGGGCAATCAGCCCCAGCATTTT
cdr3_aa: CASSYEAGNQPQHF

j_call: TRBJ1-4
clone_size: few
v_call: TRBV9
d_call: -
cdr3_length: 15
cdr3_nt: TGTGCCAGCAGCGTGGTAGGAGCGACTTATGAAAAACTGTTTTTT
cdr3_aa: CASSVVGATYEKLFF

j_call: TRBJ2-3
clone_size: many
v_call: TRBV9
d_call: -
cdr3_length: 16
cdr3_nt: TGTGCCAGCAGCGCCCCTGGGGCCCAAGCCAGAGATACGCAGTATTTT
cdr3_aa: CASSAPGAQARDTQYF

j_call: TRBJ2-5
clone_size: many
v_call: TRBV24-1
d_call: TRBD1
cdr3_length: 15
cdr3_nt: TGTGCCTCCTCCTCACGACAGGGGGAAATAGAGACCCAGTACTTC
cdr3_aa: CASSSRQGEIETQYF

j_call: TRBJ1-5
clone_size: many
v_call: TRBV15
d_call: -
cdr3_length: 16
cdr3_nt: TGTGCCACCAGCAGGGAAAGGGTTTTGGGCAATCAGCCCCAGCATTTT
cdr3_aa: CATSRERVLGNQPQHF

j_call: TRBJ2-7
clone_size: many
v_call: TRBV27
d_call: -
cdr3_length: 12
cdr3_nt: TGTGCCAGCAGTTTGGCTACCTACGAGCAGTACTTC
cdr3_aa: CASSLATYEQYF